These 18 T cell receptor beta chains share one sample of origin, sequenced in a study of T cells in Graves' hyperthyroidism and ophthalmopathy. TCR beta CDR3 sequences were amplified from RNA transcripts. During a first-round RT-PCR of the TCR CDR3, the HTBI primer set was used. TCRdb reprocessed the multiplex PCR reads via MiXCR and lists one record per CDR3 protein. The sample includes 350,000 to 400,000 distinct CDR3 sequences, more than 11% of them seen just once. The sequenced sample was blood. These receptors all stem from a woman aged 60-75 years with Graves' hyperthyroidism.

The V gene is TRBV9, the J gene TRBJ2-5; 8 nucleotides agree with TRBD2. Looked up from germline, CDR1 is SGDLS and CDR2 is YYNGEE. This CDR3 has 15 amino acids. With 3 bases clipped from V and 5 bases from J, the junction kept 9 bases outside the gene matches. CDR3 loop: CASSGRAGVTETQYF. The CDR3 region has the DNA TGTGCCAGCAGCGGACGAGCGGGAGTTACGGAGACCCAGTACTTC.

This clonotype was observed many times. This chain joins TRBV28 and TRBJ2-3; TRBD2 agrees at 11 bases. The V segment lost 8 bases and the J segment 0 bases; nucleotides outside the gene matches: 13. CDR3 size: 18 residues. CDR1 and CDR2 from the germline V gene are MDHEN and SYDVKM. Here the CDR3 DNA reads TGTGCCAGCCACTCCCATCAGGGACTAGCGGCTAGCACAGATACGCAGTATTTT. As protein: CASHSHQGLAASTDTQYF.

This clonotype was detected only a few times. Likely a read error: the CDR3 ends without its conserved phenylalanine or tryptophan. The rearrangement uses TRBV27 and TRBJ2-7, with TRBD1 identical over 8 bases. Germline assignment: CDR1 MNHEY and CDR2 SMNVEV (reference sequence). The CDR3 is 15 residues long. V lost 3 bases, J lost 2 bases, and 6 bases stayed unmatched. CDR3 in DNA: TGTGCCAGCAGTTTCCCGGGGACAGGTACCTACGAGCAGTACCTC. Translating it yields CASSFPGTGTYEQYL.

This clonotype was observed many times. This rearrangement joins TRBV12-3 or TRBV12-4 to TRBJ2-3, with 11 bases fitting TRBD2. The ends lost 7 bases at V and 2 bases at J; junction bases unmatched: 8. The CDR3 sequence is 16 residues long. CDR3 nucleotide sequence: TGTGCCAGCACCCCCGGGACTAGCGGATACACAGATACGCAGTATTTT. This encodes CASTPGTSGYTDTQYF.

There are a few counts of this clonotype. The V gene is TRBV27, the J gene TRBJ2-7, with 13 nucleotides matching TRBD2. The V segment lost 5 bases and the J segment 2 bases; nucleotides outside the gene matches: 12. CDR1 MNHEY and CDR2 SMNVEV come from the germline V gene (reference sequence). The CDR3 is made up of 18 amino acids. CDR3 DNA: TGTGCCAGCAGTCCCCCGGGACTAGCGGGAACAGAGGCCTACGAGCAGTACTTC. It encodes CASSPPGLAGTEAYEQYF.

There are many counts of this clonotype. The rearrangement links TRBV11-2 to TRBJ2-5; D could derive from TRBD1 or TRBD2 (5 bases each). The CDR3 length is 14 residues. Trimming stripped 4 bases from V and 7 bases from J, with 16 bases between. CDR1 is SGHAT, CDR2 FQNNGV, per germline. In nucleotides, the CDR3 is TGTGCCAGCAGCTCGCCCCGGGGCCGTCGGACCCAGTACTTC. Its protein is CASSSPRGRRTQYF.

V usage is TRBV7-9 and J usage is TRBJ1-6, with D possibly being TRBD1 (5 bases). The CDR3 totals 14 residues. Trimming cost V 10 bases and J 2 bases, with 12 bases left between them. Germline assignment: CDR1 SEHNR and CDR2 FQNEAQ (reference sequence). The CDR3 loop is CATAEGTYNSPLHF. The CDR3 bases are TGTGCCACCGCAGAGGGGACCTATAATTCACCCCTCCACTTT.

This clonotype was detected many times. CDR3 in DNA: TGTGCCAGCAGCCAAGTATCGCAGGGCCAGCCCCAGCATTTT. It codes for CASSQVSQGQPQHF. This rearrangement joins TRBV3-1 to TRBJ1-5, with D maybe TRBD1 (5 bases). This CDR3 has 14 amino acids. The V end was cut by 1 base, the J end by 7 bases, with 11 bases between. Germline loops: CDR1 LGHDT, CDR2 YNNKEL (reference sequence). Drawing the rest from reference TRBV3-1 and TRBJ1-5, the complete variable domain is DTAVSQTPKYLVTQMGNDKSIKCEQNLGHDTMYWYKQDSKKFLKIMFSYNNKELIINETVPNRFSPKSPDKAHLNLHINSLELGDSAVYFCASSQVSQGQPQHFGDGTRLSIL.

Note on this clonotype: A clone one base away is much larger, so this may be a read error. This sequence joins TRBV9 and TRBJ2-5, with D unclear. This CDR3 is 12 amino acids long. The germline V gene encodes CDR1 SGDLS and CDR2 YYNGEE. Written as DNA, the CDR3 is TGTGCCAGCAGCGCCTTACAAGGGACCCAGTACTTC. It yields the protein CASSALQGTQYF. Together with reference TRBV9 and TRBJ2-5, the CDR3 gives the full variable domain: DSGVTQTPKHLITATGQRVTLRCSPRSGDLSVYWYQQSLDQGLQFLIQYYNGEERAKGNILERFSAQQFPDLHSELNLSSLELGDSALYFCASSALQGTQYFGPGTRLLVL.

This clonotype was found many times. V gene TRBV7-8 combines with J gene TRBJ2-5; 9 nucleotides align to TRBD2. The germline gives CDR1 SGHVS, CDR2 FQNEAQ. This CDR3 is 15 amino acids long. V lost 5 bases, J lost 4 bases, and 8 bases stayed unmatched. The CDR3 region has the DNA TGTGCCAGCAGCCCCGATAGCGGGAGAACAGAGACCCAGTACTTC. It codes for CASSPDSGRTETQYF.

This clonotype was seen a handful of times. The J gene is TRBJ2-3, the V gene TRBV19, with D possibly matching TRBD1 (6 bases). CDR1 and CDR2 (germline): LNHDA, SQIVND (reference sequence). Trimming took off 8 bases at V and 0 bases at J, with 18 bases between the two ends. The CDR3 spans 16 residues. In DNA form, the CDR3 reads TGTGCCAGTCGTGACCGAGGACAGTCGAGCACAGATACGCAGTATTTT. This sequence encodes CASRDRGQSSTDTQYF.

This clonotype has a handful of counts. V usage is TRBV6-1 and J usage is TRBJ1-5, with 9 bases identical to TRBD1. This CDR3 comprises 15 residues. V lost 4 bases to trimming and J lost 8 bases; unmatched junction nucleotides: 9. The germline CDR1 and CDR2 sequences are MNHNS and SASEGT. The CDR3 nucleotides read TGTGCCAGCAGTGCCCCGGGACAGGGAAGGGAGCCCCAGCATTTT. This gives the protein CASSAPGQGREPQHF.

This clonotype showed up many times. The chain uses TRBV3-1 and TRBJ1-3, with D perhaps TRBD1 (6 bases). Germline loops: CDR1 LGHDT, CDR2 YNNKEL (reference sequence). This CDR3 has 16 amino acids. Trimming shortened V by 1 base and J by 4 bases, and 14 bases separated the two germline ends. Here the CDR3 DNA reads TGTGCCAGCAGCCAAGGAGGGGGAGTCTTCGGAAACACCATATATTTT. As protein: CASSQGGGVFGNTIYF.

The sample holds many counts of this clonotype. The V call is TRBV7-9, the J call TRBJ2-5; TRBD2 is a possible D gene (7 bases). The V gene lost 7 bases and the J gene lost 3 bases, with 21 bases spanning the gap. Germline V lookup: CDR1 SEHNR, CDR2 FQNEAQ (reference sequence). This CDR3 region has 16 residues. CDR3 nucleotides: TGTGCCAGCAACAACCGATCCAGAGGGGGGGAAGAGACCCAGTACTTC. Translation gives CASNNRSRGGEETQYF.

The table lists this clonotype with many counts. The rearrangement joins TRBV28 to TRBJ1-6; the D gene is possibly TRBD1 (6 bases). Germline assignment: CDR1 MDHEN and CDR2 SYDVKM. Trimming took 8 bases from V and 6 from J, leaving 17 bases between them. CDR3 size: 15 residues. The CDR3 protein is CASLGGGSPNSPLHF. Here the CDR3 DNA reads TGTGCCAGCTTAGGGGGGGGCTCTCCTAATTCACCCCTCCACTTT.

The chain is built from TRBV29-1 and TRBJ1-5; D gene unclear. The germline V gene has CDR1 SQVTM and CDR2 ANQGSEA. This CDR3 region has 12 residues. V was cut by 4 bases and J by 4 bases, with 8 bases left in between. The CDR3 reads CSVGELNQPQHF. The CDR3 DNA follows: TGCAGCGTTGGGGAGCTTAATCAGCCCCAGCATTTT.

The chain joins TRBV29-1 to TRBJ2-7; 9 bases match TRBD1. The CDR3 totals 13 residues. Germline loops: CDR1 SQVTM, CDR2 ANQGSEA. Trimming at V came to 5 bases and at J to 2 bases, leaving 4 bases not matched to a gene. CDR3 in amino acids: CSVRTGAAYEQYF. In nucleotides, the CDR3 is TGCAGCGTTCGGACAGGGGCGGCCTACGAGCAGTACTTC.

The CDR3 region has the DNA TGTGCCAGTACCCCAGGCAGGCGGCAAGGTGAAAAACTGTTTTTT. It yields the protein CASTPGRRQGEKLFF. The genes are TRBV19 and TRBJ1-4; D is unclear. V was pared by 7 bases and J by 7 bases, with 19 bases between. The CDR3 has 15 amino acids. Germline V gene sequence: CDR1 LNHDA, CDR2 SQIVND (reference sequence).